This is a list of T cell receptor beta chains from one sample in a study of blood T cell repertoires in COVID-19. Clones were read by immunoSEQ multiplex PCR, and TCRdb kept only the in-frame ones, dropping some. The sample lists around 36,000 clones, about 80% occurring once. Sample: peripheral blood. Receptors originate from a man in his forties or fifties with acute or convalescent COVID-19. Each CDR3 is given with its conserved first and last residue. A D gene is named only where the DNA matches it firmly. Only some rows state a clone size, as once, few, many or a class for expanded clones.

TRBV4-2	TRBD1	few	TRBJ1-4	17	CASSQAGTGDANEKLFF	TGTGCCAGCAGCCAGGCTGGCACAGGGGATGCTAATGAAAAACTGTTTTTT
TRBV5-4	TRBD1	NA	TRBJ2-1	13	CASGDRSYNEQFF	TGTGCCAGCGGGGACAGATCCTACAATGAGCAGTTCTTC
TRBV5-4	TRBD1	few	TRBJ1-1	17	CASSYGTGGFSNTEAFF	TGTGCCAGCAGCTATGGGACAGGGGGATTCTCGAACACTGAAGCTTTCTTT
TRBV5-6	NA	NA	TRBJ2-7	14	CASSLDLAWYEQYF	TGTGCCAGCAGCTTGGATCTAGCGTGGTACGAGCAGTACTTC
TRBV19	TRBD1	NA	TRBJ2-6	20	CASSTRALGQGPSGANVLTF	TGTGCCAGTAGTACCCGGGCTCTGGGACAGGGACCCTCTGGGGCCAACGTCCTGACTTTC
TRBV27	NA	NA	TRBJ1-1	15	CASSLAGSGNTEAFF	TGTGCCAGCAGTTTGGCGGGGTCCGGGAACACTGAAGCTTTCTTT
TRBV6-6	NA	NA	TRBJ1-1	15	CASSLFPRGSTEAFF	TGTGCCAGCAGTCTATTCCCCAGGGGAAGCACTGAAGCTTTCTTT
TRBV28	TRBD1	NA	TRBJ1-1	13	CASSGTGRTEAFF	TGTGCCAGCAGTGGGACAGGGAGGACTGAAGCTTTCTTT
TRBV28	TRBD2	NA	TRBJ2-4	16	CASSPLATLAKNIQYF	TGTGCCAGCAGTCCACTAGCGACCCTAGCCAAAAACATTCAGTACTTC
TRBV5-1	NA	large	TRBJ1-5	17	CASSPGGGGDGNQPQHF	TGCGCCAGCAGCCCCGGGGGGGGCGGGGACGGCAATCAGCCCCAGCATTTT